Many counts were recorded for the clone carrying this TCR beta chain. What it binds is unknown. The V end was cut by 2 bases, the J end by 6 bases, with 16 bases between. The CDR3 covers 15 residues. Germline assignment: CDR1 MNHEY and CDR2 SVGAGI. These data are taken from a study of blood T cells in healthy people across ages. Study-wide points: It was not known whether donors were CMV positive (a possible confounder of expanded clonotype changes). Investigators viewed diversity estimates from one million T cells as underestimates, the study reported. Across samples, TCR beta diversity tracked strongly with naive T cell percentage.

With a J-beta primer mix and a sample-barcoded 5' primer, a second PCR ran about 7 to 12 cycles. Using its own MiXCR run on the 5' RACE reads, TCRdb lists one record per CDR3 protein. Of approximately 800,000 distinct CDR3 sequences listed, approximately 35% are singletons. This receptor was identified in a man younger than 30 in good health. The sample consisted of blood. V is TRBV6-5 and J is TRBJ1-2; D gene uncertain. CDR3 amino acids: CASSYRPWGTDGYTF. As DNA, the CDR3 is TGTGCCAGCAGTTACCGCCCGTGGGGTACAGATGGCTACACCTTC.